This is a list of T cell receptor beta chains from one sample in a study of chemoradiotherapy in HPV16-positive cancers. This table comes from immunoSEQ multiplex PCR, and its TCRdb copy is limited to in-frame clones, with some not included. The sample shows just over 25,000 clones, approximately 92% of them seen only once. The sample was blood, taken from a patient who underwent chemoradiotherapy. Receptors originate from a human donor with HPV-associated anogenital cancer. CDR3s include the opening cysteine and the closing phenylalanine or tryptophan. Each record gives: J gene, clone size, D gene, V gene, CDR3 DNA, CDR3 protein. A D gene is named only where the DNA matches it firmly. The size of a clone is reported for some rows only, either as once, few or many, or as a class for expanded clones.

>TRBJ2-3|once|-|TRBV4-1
TGCGCCAGCAGCCAACCACCGGGACACACCGCCACAGATACGCAGTATTTT
CASSQPPGHTATDTQYF
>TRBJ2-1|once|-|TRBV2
TGTGCCAGCGGGGGGAACTACAATGAGCAGTTCTTC
CASGGNYNEQFF
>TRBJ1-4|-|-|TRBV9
TGTGCCAGCAGCGTATCCGGAACTAATGAAAAACTGTTTTTT
CASSVSGTNEKLFF
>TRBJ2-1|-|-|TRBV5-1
TGCGCCAGCAGCTTGGAGTTCTCCTACAATGAGCAGTTCTTC
CASSLEFSYNEQFF
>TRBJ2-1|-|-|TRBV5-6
TGTGCCAGCAGCACCTACAATGAGCAGTTCTTC
CASSTYNEQFF
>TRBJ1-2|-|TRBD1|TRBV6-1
TGTGCCAGCCGGGACAGGGGGAGGGTCTATGGCTACACCTTC
CASRDRGRVYGYTF
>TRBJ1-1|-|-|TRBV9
TGTGCCAGCAGCGTAGGGGCTTCAGGGGACACTGAAGCTTTCTTT
CASSVGASGDTEAFF
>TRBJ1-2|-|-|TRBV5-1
TGCGCCAGCAGCTTGGGAGAGGGGGGCTATGGCTACACCTTC
CASSLGEGGYGYTF
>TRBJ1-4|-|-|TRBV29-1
TGCAGCGTTGATATTGGTCGGGGGAGGAATGAAAAACTGTTTTTT
CSVDIGRGRNEKLFF
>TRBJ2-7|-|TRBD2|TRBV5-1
TGCGCCAGCAGCCCGGCGCGGGGGAGCTCCTACGAGCAGTACTTC
CASSPARGSSYEQYF
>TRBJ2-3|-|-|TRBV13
TGTGCCAGCAGCTCGGGCAAGAGCACAGATACGCAGTATTTT
CASSSGKSTDTQYF
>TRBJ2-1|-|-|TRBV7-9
TGTGCCAGCAGCCCAAAGATAGAGGGGCCACTTTACAATGAGCAGTTCTTC
CASSPKIEGPLYNEQFF
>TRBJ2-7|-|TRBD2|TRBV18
TGTGCCAGCTCACCGTCCGGGAGGGCCTACGAGCAGTACTTC
CASSPSGRAYEQYF
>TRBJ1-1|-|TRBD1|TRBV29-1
TGCAGCGCCCACAGGGGGTGGAACACTGAAGCTTTCTTT
CSAHRGWNTEAFF
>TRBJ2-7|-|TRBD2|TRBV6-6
TGTGCCAGCAGTCAGCGGACTAGCGGTCGCTACGAGCAGTACTTC
CASSQRTSGRYEQYF